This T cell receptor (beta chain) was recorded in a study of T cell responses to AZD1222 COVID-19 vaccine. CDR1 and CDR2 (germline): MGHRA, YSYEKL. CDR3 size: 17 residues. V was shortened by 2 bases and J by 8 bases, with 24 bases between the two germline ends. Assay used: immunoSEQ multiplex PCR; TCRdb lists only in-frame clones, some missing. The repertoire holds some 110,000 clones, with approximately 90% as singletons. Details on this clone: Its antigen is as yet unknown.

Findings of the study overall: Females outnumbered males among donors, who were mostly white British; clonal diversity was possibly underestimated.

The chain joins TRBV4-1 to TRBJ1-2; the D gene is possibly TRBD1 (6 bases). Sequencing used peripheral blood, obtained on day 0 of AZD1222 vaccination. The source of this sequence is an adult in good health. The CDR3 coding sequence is TGCGCCAGCAGCCAACGGGAGGACAGTCCTTTATCGAAAGGCTACACCTTC. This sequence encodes CASSQREDSPLSKGYTF.